A single sample is the source of the 27 T cell receptor beta chains below, sequenced in a study of T cells in Graves' hyperthyroidism and ophthalmopathy (dated by TCRdb to the late 2010s). Receptor libraries were prepared by multiplex PCR. The sequencer was an Illumina HiSeq 2000. Amplification of TCR beta CDR3 regions was carried out from RNA transcripts. A first-round RT-PCR of the TCR CDR3 used the HTBI primer set with the Qiagen OneStep RT-PCR kit. The public reads were reanalyzed by TCRdb: fastp trimming at Q25, MiXCR alignment, in-frame beta chains only. Rows are unified per CDR3 protein, each entry keeping the most common DNA and genes. This sample holds 700,000 to 950,000 distinct CDR3 sequences; 35% were observed only once. The ten largest clones represent 31% of the sample. Sequenced: blood. These receptors were collected from a woman in her 40s with Graves' hyperthyroidism.

As regards this clonotype: This may be a read error, as it is one base from a much larger clone. The chain recombines TRBV7-2 with TRBJ2-7; 11 bases match TRBD2. Germline V lookup: CDR1 SGHTA, CDR2 FQGNSA. The CDR3 runs to 15 residues. The CDR3 loop reads CASSSRLAGNNEQSF. CDR3 DNA: TGTGCCAGCAGCTCGCGACTAGCGGGAAACAACGAGCAGTCCTTC.

This clonotype has only a few counts. This chain joins TRBV7-4 and TRBJ2-3; no definite D call. Germline V gene data show CDR1 as SGHVT and CDR2 as SQSDAQ. The length of the CDR3 is 15 residues. With 0 bases removed from V and 3 bases from J, the gap between germline ends came to 10 bases. This CDR3 reads CASSLAGYSTDTQYF. As DNA, the CDR3 is TGTGCCAGCAGCTTAGCGGGTTATAGTACAGATACGCAGTATTTT.

This clonotype appeared many times. The rearrangement uses TRBV28 and TRBJ2-7; D may be TRBD1 (6 bases). Germline CDR1 MDHEN, CDR2 SYDVKM. The V end was cut by 6 bases, the J end by 0 bases, with 9 bases between. This CDR3 has 13 residues. CDR3 residues: CASSVDSSYEQYF. The CDR3 coding sequence is TGTGCCAGCAGCGTGGACAGCTCCTACGAGCAGTACTTC.

This clonotype has at least ten counts. This chain connects TRBV29-1 to TRBJ1-5, with D tentatively TRBD1 (5 bases). The CDR3 length is 13 residues. Germline V gives CDR1 SQVTM, CDR2 ANQGSEA. The germline V and J ends were trimmed by 3 bases and 4 bases, with 10 bases remaining between them. CDR3 in amino acids: CSVDREENQPQHF. The CDR3, as DNA: TGCAGCGTTGACAGGGAGGAAAATCAGCCCCAGCATTTT.

The table lists this clonotype with a few counts. A read error may be the cause here, since a much bigger clone is one base away. The V gene is TRBV12-3 or TRBV12-4, the J gene TRBJ2-5, with a weak D call TRBD1 (5 bases). The CDR3 runs 13 residues. Written as DNA, the CDR3 is TGTGCCGGCAGACGACAGCCTGGAGAGACCCAGTACTTC. Protein: CAGRRQPGETQYF.

This clonotype was recorded many times. The chain links TRBV4-3 to TRBJ1-6; no definite D call. V lost 0 bases, J lost 8 bases, and 11 bases lay in between. This CDR3 has 15 amino acids. Germline V gives CDR1 LGHNA, CDR2 YSLEER. In DNA, the CDR3 is TGCGCCAGCAGCCAAGATAGGCAGGAACATTCACCCCTCCACTTT. Translating gives CASSQDRQEHSPLHF.

This chain uses TRBV10-3 with TRBJ1-2; D might be TRBD1 (6 bases). Trimming left V 5 bases short and J 0 bases short, with 10 bases between. This CDR3 contains 14 residues. The germline CDR1 and CDR2 sequences are ENHRY and SYGVKD. This chain's CDR3 is CAISQDRSNYGYTF. Written as DNA, the CDR3 is TGTGCCATCAGTCAGGACAGATCTAACTATGGCTACACCTTC.

Many counts were recorded for this clonotype. V is TRBV20-1 and J is TRBJ1-2, with a weak D call TRBD1 (5 bases). The V gene lost 4 bases and the J gene lost 7 bases, with 16 bases spanning the gap. The CDR3 is 13 amino acids. Per germline, CDR1 DFQATT and CDR2 SNEGSKA (reference sequence). The CDR3 reads CSAKTEDGGGYTF. For the CDR3, the DNA is TGCAGTGCTAAGACGGAGGATGGGGGTGGCTACACCTTC.

V and J are TRBV9 and TRBJ2-7; maybe TRBD2 (6 bases). Germline assignment: CDR1 SGDLS and CDR2 YYNGEE. The CDR3 totals 16 residues. Trimming cost V 1 base and J 1 base, with 15 bases left between them. CDR3 loop: CASSVNTGGRSYEQYF. The CDR3 DNA follows: TGTGCCAGCAGCGTAAATACCGGGGGTAGATCCTACGAGCAGTACTTC. Combining the CDR3 with reference TRBV9 and TRBJ2-7 gives the whole variable domain DSGVTQTPKHLITATGQRVTLRCSPRSGDLSVYWYQQSLDQGLQFLIQYYNGEERAKGNILERFSAQQFPDLHSELNLSSLELGDSALYFCASSVNTGGRSYEQYFGPGTRLTVT.

In this sample, this clonotype turned up many times. This chain connects TRBV19 to TRBJ1-2; TRBD1 matches at 9 bases. The CDR3 length is 14 residues. Looked up from germline, CDR1 is LNHDA and CDR2 is SQIVND (reference sequence). The V gene end was trimmed by 6 bases and the J gene end by 7 bases; junction bases not matched to a gene: 9. CDR3 sequence reads: CASSMTGTGFGYTF. The CDR3 coding sequence is TGTGCCAGTAGCATGACGGGGACAGGGTTTGGCTACACCTTC.

The rearrangement uses TRBV2 and TRBJ2-3, with 11 bases identical to TRBD2. CDR1 and CDR2 from the germline V gene are SNHLY and FYNNEI. Unmatched junction bases numbered 4, after V lost 4 bases and J lost 1 base. CDR3 size: 16 residues. This CDR3 is CASSGGTSGGTDTQYF. The CDR3 region has the DNA TGTGCCAGCAGTGGAGGGACTAGCGGAGGCACAGATACGCAGTATTTT.

The CDR3 DNA is TGTGCCAGTAGTATAGCCCGGACGAGGAACACTGAAGCTTTCTTT. It is translated as CASSIARTRNTEAFF. The gene calls are TRBV19 and TRBJ1-1; D call uncertain. V lost 1 base, J lost 1 base, and 10 bases lay in between. From germline, CDR1 is LNHDA and CDR2 SQIVND (reference sequence). The CDR3 length is 15 residues.

This clonotype was counted a few times. The J gene is TRBJ1-2, the V gene TRBV4-3; no clear D. This CDR3 contains 14 residues. Germline V gene sequence: CDR1 LGHNA, CDR2 YSLEER. Trimming shortened V by 0 bases and J by 8 bases, and 13 bases separated the two germline ends. CDR3 nucleotide sequence: TGCGCCAGCAGCCAAGAGAGTTCGCGGACGGGCTACACCTTC. It translates to CASSQESSRTGYTF.

The chain carries TRBV12-3 or TRBV12-4 and TRBJ2-2; no reliable D call. V was pared by 5 bases and J by 4 bases, with 11 bases between. CDR3 length equals 14 residues. This CDR3 reads CASSPLLTTGELFF. In DNA form, the CDR3 reads TGTGCCAGCAGTCCCTTGCTCACCACCGGGGAGCTGTTTTTT.

This clonotype occurred a few times. Its ends do not fully match the called genes, so a read error is possible. V usage is TRBV2 and J usage is TRBJ2-7; D is undetermined. Germline V gene lookup returns CDR1 SNHLY and CDR2 FYNNEI. The length of the CDR3 is 14 residues. CDR3 residues: CASRDLEPSYEQYF. CDR3 DNA: TGTGCCAGCCGTGACTTGGAACCCTCCTACGAGCAGTACTTC.

On this clonotype: This could be a read error, since a much larger clone is one nucleotide away. This rearrangement joins TRBV7-2 to TRBJ1-1; D ambiguous. This CDR3 is built from 13 residues. The germline V gene has CDR1 SGHTA and CDR2 FQGNSA. The CDR3 region is CASSLVWATEASF. The CDR3, as DNA: TGTGCCAGCAGCTTAGTCTGGGCCACTGAAGCTTCCTTT.

The genes are TRBV29-1 and TRBJ2-7; 7 bases are a match to TRBD1. This CDR3 has 12 residues. Trimming removed 7 bases from V and 2 bases from J; junction bases left unmatched: 5. Germline CDR1 is SQVTM and CDR2 is ANQGSEA. CDR3 bases: TGCAGCGGGTCCGGGACAGCCTACGAGCAGTACTTC. This sequence encodes CSGSGTAYEQYF.

This clonotype came up many times. The rearrangement uses TRBV29-1 and TRBJ1-1, with a weak D call TRBD1 (5 bases). CDR1 is SQVTM and CDR2 is ANQGSEA in the germline V gene. The length of the CDR3 is 14 residues. Trimming removed 4 bases at V and 0 bases at J, with 12 bases between. The CDR3 here is CSVAGLGMNTEAFF. The CDR3 region has the DNA TGCAGCGTTGCGGGGCTGGGGATGAACACTGAAGCTTTCTTT.

As for this clonotype: A much larger clonotype is one base distant, so this may be a read error. V usage is TRBV10-3 and J usage is TRBJ2-6; 8 nucleotides match TRBD1. V was clipped by 10 bases and J by 4 bases; unmatched bases: 9. This CDR3 has 15 amino acids. Germline V gene lookup returns CDR1 ENHRY and CDR2 SYGVKD. Written as DNA, the CDR3 is TGTGCCACCAGACCCAGGGGGCACGGGGCCAACGTCCTGACTTTC. Translation: CATRPRGHGANVLTF.

This clonotype has ten or more counts. The CDR3 region has the DNA TGTGCCAGCAGCTTAGGTCTGGGGTCCTACGAGCAGTACTTC. Its translation is CASSLGLGSYEQYF. The chain joins TRBV7-9 to TRBJ2-7, with D unresolved. Germline loops: CDR1 SEHNR, CDR2 FQNEAQ (reference sequence). Trimming shortened V by 1 base and J by 1 base, and 8 bases separated the two germline ends. There are 14 residues in the CDR3.

This rearrangement joins TRBV7-9 to TRBJ2-7; the D gene is possibly TRBD1 (6 bases). Germline-derived CDR1 and CDR2 are SEHNR and FQNEAQ (reference sequence). The CDR3 is made up of 14 amino acids. V gave up 7 bases and J gave up 1 base, with 14 bases separating them. The DNA of the CDR3 is TGTGCCAGCACCCCCACGGACAGATCCTACGAGCAGTACTTC. Amino acid sequence: CASTPTDRSYEQYF.

At least ten counts were recorded for this clonotype. The CDR3 region has the DNA TGTGCCCGACAGGGGGCCGAGAAAGGGGCAGCTAATGAAAAACTGTTTTTT. Translated: CARQGAEKGAANEKLFF. This sequence joins TRBV2 and TRBJ1-4, with 10 bases that match TRBD1. The CDR3 extends over 17 amino acids. The junction had 15 bases not matched to a gene; V was cut back by 11 bases and J by 3 bases. From germline, CDR1 is SNHLY and CDR2 FYNNEI.

This clonotype was found a few times. The V and J genes are TRBV25-1 and TRBJ1-1; tentatively, D is TRBD1 (5 bases). The V gene lost 7 bases and the J gene lost 4 bases, with 16 bases spanning the gap. CDR1 and CDR2 (germline): MGHDK, SYGVNS. The CDR3 loop spans 14 amino acids. The CDR3 sequence: CASTNWGGITEAFF. As DNA, the CDR3 is TGTGCCAGCACAAATTGGGGCGGGATCACTGAAGCTTTCTTT. The full variable domain, completed using reference TRBV25-1 and TRBJ1-1, is EADIYQTPRYLVIGTGKKITLECSQTMGHDKMYWYQQDPGMELHLIHYSYGVNSTEKGDLSSESTVSRIRTEHFPLTLESARPSHTSQYLCASTNWGGITEAFFGQGTRLTVV.

To note about this clonotype: At one boundary the junction diverges from the germline segment, which might be a read error. The chain couples TRBV7-2 to TRBJ2-2; possibly TRBD1 or TRBD2 for D (5 bases each). This CDR3 region has 19 residues. Germline CDR1 is SGHTA and CDR2 is FQGNSA. In nucleotides, the CDR3 is TGCGCCAGCAGCTTAGATATCCCCCCTCTCCCGAGGGGCACCGGGGAGCTGTTTTTT. Translation: CASSLDIPPLPRGTGELFF.

This clonotype was picked up many times. J is TRBJ2-7 and V is TRBV29-1; unclear D gene. There are 10 residues in the CDR3. CDR1 and CDR2 (germline): SQVTM, ANQGSEA. Trimming removed 4 bases from V and 7 bases from J, with 8 bases in between. The CDR3 DNA is TGCAGCGTTGGCGCTCCGGAGCAGTACTTC. This translates into CSVGAPEQYF.

The sample holds many counts of this clonotype. This chain links TRBV10-3 with TRBJ1-4; D unclear. Trimming pared 0 bases from V and 8 bases from J, leaving 13 bases between. Germline loops: CDR1 ENHRY, CDR2 SYGVKD. There are 15 residues in the CDR3. CDR3 nucleotides: TGTGCCATCAGTGAGTCGGTCTCGGCGGGAGAAAAACTGTTTTTT. Translated: CAISESVSAGEKLFF.

This clonotype has ten or more counts. The CDR3 sequence is CATSDPPGLAGVGELFF. The CDR3 DNA reads as TGTGCCACCAGTGATCCCCCGGGACTAGCGGGAGTAGGGGAGCTGTTTTTT. V is TRBV24-1 and J is TRBJ2-2; 14 nucleotides align to TRBD2. CDR1 KGHDR and CDR2 SFDVKD come from the germline V gene. The CDR3 sequence is 17 residues long. J lost 8 bases, V lost 3 bases, and 7 bases had no gene match.